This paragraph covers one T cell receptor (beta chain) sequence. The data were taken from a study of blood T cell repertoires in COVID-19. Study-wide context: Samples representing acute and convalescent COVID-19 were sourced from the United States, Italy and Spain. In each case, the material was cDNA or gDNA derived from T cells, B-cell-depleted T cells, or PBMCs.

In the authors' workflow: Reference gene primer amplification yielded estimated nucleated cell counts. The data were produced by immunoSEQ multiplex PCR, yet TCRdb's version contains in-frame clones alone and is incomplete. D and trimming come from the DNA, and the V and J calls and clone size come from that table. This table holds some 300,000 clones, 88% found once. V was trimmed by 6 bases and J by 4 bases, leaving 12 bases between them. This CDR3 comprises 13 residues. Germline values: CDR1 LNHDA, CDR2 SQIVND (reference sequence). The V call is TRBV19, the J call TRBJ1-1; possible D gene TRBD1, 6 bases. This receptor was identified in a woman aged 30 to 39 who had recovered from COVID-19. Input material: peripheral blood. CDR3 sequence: CASSNRDGTEAFF. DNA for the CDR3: TGTGCCAGTAGCAACAGGGACGGCACTGAAGCTTTCTTT.